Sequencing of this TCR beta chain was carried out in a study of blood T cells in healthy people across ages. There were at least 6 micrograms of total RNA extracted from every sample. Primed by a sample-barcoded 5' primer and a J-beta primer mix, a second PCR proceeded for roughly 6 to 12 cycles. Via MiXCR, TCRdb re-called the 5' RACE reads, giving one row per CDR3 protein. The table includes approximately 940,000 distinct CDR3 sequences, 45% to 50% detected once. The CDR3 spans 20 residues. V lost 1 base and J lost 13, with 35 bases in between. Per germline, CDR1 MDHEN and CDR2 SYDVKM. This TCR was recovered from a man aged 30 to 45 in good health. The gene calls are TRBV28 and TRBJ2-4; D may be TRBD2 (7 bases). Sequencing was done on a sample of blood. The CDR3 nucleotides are TGTGCCAGCAGTTTATTGGTGGGAGGGGGGCTGGGAGGGCGGCCCTCGAAGCAGTACTTC. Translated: CASSLLVGGGLGGRPSKQYF.